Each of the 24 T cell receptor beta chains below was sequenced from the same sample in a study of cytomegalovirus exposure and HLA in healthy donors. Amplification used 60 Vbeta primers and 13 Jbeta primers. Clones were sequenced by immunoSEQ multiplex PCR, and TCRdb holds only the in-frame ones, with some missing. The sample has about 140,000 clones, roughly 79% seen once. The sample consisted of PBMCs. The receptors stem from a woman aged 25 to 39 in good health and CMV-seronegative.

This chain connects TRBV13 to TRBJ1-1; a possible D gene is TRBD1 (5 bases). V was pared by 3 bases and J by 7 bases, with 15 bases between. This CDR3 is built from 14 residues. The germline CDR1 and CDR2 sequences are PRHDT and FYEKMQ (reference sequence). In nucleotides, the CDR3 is TGTGCCAGCAGCTTCGGGGGTGGGGCGTTTGAAGCTTTCTTT. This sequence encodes CASSFGGGAFEAFF. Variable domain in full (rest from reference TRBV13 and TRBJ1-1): AAGVIQSPRHLIKEKRETATLKCYPIPRHDTVYWYQQGPGQDPQFLISFYEKMQSDKGSIPDRFSAQQFSDYHSELNMSSLELGDSALYFCASSFGGGAFEAFFGQGTRLTVV.

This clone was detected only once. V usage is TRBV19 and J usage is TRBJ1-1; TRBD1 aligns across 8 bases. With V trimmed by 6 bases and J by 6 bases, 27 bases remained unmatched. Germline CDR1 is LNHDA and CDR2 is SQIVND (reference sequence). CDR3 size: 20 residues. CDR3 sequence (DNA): TGTGCCAGTAGACCAGTTCTTAGACAGGGGTCGGGGGCTCGGGGAGCTGAAGCTTTCTTT. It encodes CASRPVLRQGSGARGAEAFF. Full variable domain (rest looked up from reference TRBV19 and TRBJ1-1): DGGITQSPKYLFRKEGQNVTLSCEQNLNHDAMYWYRQDPGQGLRLIYYSQIVNDFQKGDIAEGYSVSREKKESFPLTVTSAQKNPTAFYLCASRPVLRQGSGARGAEAFFGQGTRLTVV.

CDR3 in amino acids: CASGLVGHSYEQYF. The CDR3 DNA reads TGTGCTAGTGGTTTGGTAGGACACTCCTACGAGCAGTACTTC. The genes are TRBV12-5 and TRBJ2-7; a possible D gene is TRBD1 (5 bases). V was trimmed by 0 bases and J by 0 bases, leaving 6 bases between them. The CDR3 runs to 14 residues. Germline loops: CDR1 LGHNT, CDR2 FRNRAP.

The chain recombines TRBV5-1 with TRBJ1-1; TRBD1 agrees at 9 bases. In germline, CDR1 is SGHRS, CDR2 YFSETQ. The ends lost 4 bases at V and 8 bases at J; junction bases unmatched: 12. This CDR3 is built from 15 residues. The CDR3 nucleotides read TGCGCCAGCAGCAGCATACAGGGGGCTAGTCCCGAAGCTTTCTTT. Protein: CASSSIQGASPEAFF.

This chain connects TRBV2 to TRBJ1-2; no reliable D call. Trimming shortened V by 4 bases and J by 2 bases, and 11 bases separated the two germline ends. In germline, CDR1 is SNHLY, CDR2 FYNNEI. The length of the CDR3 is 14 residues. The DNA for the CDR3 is TGTGCCAGCAGTGCCGACCTAGTAAACTATGGCTACACCTTC. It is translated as CASSADLVNYGYTF. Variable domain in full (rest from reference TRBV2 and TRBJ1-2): EPEVTQTPSHQVTQMGQEVILRCVPISNHLYFYWYRQILGQKVEFLVSFYNNEISEKSEIFDDQFSVERPDGSNFTLKIRSTKLEDSAMYFCASSADLVNYGYTFGSGTRLTVV.

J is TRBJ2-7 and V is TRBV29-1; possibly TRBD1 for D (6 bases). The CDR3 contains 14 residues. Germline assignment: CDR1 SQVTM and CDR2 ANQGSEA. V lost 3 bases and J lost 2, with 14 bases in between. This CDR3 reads CSVEVGTPTYEQYF. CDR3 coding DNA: TGCAGCGTTGAGGTAGGGACACCGACCTACGAGCAGTACTTC.

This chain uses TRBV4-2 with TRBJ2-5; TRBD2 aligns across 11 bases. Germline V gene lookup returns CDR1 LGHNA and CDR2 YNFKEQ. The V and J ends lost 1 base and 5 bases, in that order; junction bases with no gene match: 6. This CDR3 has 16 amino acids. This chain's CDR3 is CASSQVSGGAVETQYF. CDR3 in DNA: TGTGCCAGCAGCCAAGTTAGCGGGGGGGCGGTGGAGACCCAGTACTTC.

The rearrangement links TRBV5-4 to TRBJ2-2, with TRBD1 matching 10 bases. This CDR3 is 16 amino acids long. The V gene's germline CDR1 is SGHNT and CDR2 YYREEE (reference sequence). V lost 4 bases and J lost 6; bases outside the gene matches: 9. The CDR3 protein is CASSSPRDRGSGELFF. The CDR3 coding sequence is TGTGCCAGCAGCAGCCCCCGGGACAGGGGTTCCGGGGAGCTGTTTTTT.

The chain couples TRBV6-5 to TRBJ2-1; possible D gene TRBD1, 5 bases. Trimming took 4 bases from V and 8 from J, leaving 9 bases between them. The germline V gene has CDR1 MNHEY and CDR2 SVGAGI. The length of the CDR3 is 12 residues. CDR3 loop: CASSWGPHEQFF. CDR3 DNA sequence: TGTGCCAGCAGTTGGGGCCCCCATGAGCAGTTCTTC.

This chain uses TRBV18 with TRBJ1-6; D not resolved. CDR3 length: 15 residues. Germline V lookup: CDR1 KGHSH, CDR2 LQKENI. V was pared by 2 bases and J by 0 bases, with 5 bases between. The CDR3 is CASSPDTSYNSPLHF. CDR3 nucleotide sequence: TGTGCCAGCTCACCAGACACCTCCTATAATTCACCCCTCCACTTT.

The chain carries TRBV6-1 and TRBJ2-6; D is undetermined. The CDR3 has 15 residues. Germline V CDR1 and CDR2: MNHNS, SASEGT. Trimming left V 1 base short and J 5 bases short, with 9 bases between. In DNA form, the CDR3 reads TGTGCCAGCAGTGAAGAAAACTACCGGGCCAACGTCCTGACTTTC. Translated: CASSEENYRANVLTF.

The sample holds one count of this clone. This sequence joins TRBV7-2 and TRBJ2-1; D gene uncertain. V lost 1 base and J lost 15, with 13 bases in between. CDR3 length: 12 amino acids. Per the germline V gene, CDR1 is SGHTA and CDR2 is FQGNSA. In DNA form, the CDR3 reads TGTGCCAGCAGCTTAGTGTCACCTATCCTGTTCTTC. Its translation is CASSLVSPILFF. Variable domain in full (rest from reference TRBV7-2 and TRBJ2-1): GAGVSQSPSNKVTEKGKDVELRCDPISGHTALYWYRQSLGQGLEFLIYFQGNSAPDKSGLPSDRFSAERTGGSVSTLTIQRTQQEDSAVYLCASSLVSPILFFGPGTRLTVL.

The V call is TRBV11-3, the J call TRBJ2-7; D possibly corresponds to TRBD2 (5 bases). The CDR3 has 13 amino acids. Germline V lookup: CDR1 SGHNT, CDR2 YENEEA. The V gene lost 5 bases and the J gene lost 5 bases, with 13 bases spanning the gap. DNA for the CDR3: TGTGCCAGCAGCCTTGGTGGTAGCGACGAGCAGTACTTC. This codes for CASSLGGSDEQYF. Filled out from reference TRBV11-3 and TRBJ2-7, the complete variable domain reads EAGVVQSPRYKIIEKKQPVAFWCNPISGHNTLYWYLQNLGQGPELLIRYENEEAVDDSQLPKDRFSAERLKGVDSTLKIQPAELGDSAVYLCASSLGGSDEQYFGPGTRLTVT.

The CDR3, as DNA: TGTGCCAGCAGTGAGACAGGCTTCACTGAAGCTTTCTTT. It yields the protein CASSETGFTEAFF. The genes are TRBV25-1 and TRBJ1-1; D is possibly TRBD1 (6 bases). The germline CDR1 and CDR2 sequences are MGHDK and SYGVNS. The CDR3 length is 13 residues. V was clipped by 3 bases and J by 4 bases, with 9 bases between them.

As DNA, the CDR3 is TGTGCCAGCAGCCCTCAACAGGGGGGGAACACTGAAGCTTTCTTT. It encodes CASSPQQGGNTEAFF. The chain is built from TRBV5-4 and TRBJ1-1; 8 bases map to TRBD1. The CDR3 covers 15 residues. The V gene's germline CDR1 is SGHNT and CDR2 YYREEE (reference sequence). V dropped 4 bases and J dropped 1; count of bases not matched to a gene: 6. Full variable domain (rest looked up from reference TRBV5-4 and TRBJ1-1): ETGVTQSPTHLIKTRGQQVTLRCSSQSGHNTVSWYQQALGQGPQFIFQYYREEENGRGNFPPRFSGLQFPNYSSELNVNALELDDSALYLCASSPQQGGNTEAFFGQGTRLTVV.

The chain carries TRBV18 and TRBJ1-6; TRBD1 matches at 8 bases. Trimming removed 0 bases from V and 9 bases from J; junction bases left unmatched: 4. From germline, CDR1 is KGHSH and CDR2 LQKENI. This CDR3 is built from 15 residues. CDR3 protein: CASSPPTQGGSPLHF. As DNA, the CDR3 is TGTGCCAGCTCACCACCGACACAGGGGGGTTCACCCCTCCACTTT.

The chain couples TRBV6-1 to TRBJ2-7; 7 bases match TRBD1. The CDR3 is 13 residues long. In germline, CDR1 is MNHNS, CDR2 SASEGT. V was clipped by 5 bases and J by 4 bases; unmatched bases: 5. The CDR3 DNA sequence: TGTGCCAGCAGTCGACAGGGATCGTACGAGCAGTACTTC. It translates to CASSRQGSYEQYF.

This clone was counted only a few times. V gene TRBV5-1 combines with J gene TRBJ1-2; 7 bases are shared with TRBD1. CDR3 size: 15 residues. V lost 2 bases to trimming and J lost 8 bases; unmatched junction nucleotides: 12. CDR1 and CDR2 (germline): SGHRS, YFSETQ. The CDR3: CASSFHDTGAEGYTF. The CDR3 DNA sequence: TGCGCCAGCAGCTTTCACGATACAGGGGCGGAGGGCTACACCTTC.

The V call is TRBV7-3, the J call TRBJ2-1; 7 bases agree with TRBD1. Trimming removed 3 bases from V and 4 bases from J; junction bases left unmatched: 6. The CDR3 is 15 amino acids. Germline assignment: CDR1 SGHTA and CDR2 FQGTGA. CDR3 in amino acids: CASSFDRATYNEQFF. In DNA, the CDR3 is TGTGCCAGCAGCTTCGACAGGGCTACTTACAATGAGCAGTTCTTC.

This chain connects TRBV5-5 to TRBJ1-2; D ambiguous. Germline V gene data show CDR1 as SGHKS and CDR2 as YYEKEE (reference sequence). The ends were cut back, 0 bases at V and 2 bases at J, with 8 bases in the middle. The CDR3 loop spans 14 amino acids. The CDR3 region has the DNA TGTGCCAGCAGCTTGGCTTGGCAGAACTATGGCTACACCTTC. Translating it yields CASSLAWQNYGYTF. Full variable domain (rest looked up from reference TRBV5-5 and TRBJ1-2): DAGVTQSPTHLIKTRGQQVTLRCSPISGHKSVSWYQQVLGQGPQFIFQYYEKEERGRGNFPDRFSARQFPNYSSELNVNALLLGDSALYLCASSLAWQNYGYTFGSGTRLTVV.

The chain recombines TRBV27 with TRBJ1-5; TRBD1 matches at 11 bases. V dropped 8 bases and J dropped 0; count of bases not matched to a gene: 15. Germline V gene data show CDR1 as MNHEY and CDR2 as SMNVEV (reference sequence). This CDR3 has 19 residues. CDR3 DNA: TGTGCCAGCGGGTTACCCCTCCGGGACAGGGGGTATAGCAATCAGCCCCAGCATTTT. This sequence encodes CASGLPLRDRGYSNQPQHF.

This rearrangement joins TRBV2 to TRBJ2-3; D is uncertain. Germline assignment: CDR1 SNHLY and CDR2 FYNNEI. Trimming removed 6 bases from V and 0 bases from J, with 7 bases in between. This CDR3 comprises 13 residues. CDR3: CASSRRSTDTQYF. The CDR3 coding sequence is TGTGCCAGCAGCCGGCGGAGCACAGATACGCAGTATTTT.

This chain's CDR3 is CASSGSPGTSGGTDTQYF. CDR3 DNA sequence: TGTGCCAGCAGTGGGTCCCCCGGGACTAGCGGGGGCACAGATACGCAGTATTTT. This chain links TRBV2 with TRBJ2-3; 13 nucleotides line up with TRBD2. V trimming: 4 bases; J trimming: 1 base; junction bases outside the gene matches: 8. The CDR3 is 18 amino acids. The germline V gene encodes CDR1 SNHLY and CDR2 FYNNEI.

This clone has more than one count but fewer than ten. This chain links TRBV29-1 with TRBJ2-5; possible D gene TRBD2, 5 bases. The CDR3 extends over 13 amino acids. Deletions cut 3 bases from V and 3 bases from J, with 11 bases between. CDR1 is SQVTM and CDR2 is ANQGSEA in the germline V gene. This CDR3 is CSVELAAKETQYF. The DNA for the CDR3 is TGCAGCGTTGAGCTAGCAGCTAAAGAGACCCAGTACTTC.